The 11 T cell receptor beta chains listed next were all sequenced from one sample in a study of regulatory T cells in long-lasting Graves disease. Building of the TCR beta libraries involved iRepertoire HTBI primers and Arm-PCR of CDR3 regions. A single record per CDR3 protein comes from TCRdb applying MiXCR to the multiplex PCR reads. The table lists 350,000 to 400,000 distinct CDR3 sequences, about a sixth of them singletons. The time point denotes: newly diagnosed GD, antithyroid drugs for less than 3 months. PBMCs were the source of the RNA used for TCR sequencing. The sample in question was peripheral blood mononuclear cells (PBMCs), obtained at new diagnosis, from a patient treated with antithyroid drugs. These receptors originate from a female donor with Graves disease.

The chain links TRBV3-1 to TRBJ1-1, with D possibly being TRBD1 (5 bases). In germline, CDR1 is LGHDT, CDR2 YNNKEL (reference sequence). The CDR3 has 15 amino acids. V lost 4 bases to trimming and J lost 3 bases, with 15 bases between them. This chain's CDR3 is CASSLGAAVDTEAFF. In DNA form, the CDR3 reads TGTGCCAGCAGCCTCGGGGCCGCGGTGGACACTGAAGCTTTCTTT.

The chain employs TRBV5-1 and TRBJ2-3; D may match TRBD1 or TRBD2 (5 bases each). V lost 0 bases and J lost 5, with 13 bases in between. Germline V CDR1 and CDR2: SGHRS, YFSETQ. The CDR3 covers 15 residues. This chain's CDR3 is CASSLGGEGRDTQYF. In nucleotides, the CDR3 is TGCGCCAGCAGCTTGGGCGGTGAGGGGCGAGATACGCAGTATTTT.

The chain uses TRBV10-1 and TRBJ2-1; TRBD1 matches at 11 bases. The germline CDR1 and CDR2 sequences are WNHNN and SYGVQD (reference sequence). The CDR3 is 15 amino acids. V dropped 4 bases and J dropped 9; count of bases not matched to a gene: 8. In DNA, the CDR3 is TGCGCCAGCAGTGCCGTGGACAGGGGGCGCGGTGAGCAGTTCTTC. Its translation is CASSAVDRGRGEQFF.

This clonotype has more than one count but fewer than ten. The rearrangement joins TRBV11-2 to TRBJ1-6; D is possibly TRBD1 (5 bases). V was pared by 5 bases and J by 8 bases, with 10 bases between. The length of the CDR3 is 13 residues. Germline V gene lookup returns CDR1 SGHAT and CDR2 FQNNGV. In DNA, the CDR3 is TGTGCCAGCAGCCAAGGGACCCATTCACCCCTCCACTTT. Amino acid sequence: CASSQGTHSPLHF. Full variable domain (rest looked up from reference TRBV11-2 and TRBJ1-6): EAGVAQSPRYKIIEKRQSVAFWCNPISGHATLYWYQQILGQGPKLLIQFQNNGVVDDSQLPKDRFSAERLKGVDSTLKIQPAKLEDSAVYLCASSQGTHSPLHFGNGTRLTVT.

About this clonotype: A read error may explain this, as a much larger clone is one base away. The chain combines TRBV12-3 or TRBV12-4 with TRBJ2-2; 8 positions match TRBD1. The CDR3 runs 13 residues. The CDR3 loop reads CVSSVTGAGELFF. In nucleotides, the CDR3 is TGTGTCAGCAGTGTGACAGGGGCCGGGGAGCTGTTTTTT.

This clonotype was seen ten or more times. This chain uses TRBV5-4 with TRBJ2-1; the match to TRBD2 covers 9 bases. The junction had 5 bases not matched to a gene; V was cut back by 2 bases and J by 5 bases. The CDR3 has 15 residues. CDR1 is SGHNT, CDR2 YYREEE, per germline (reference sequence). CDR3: CASSLFLAGNNEQFF. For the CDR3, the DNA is TGTGCCAGCAGCTTATTCCTAGCGGGGAACAATGAGCAGTTCTTC. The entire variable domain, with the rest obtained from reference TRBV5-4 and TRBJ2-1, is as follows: ETGVTQSPTHLIKTRGQQVTLRCSSQSGHNTVSWYQQALGQGPQFIFQYYREEENGRGNFPPRFSGLQFPNYSSELNVNALELDDSALYLCASSLFLAGNNEQFFGPGTRLTVL.

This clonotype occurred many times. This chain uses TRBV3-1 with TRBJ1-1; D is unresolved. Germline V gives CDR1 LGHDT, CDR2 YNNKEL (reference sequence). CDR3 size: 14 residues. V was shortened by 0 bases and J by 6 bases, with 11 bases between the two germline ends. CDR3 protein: CASSQDLDWAEAFF. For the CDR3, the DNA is TGTGCCAGCAGCCAAGATCTGGACTGGGCTGAAGCTTTCTTT.

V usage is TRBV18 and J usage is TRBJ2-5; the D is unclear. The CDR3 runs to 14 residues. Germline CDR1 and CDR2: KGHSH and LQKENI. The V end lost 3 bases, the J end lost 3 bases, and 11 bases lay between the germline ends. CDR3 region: CASSPDRIEETQYF. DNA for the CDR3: TGTGCCAGCTCACCCGACCGCATAGAAGAGACCCAGTACTTC.

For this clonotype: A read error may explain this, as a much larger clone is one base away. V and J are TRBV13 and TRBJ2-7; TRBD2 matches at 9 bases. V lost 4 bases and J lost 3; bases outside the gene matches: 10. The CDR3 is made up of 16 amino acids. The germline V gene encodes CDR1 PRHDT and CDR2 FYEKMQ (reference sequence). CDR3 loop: CASSSPLAGRYYEQYF. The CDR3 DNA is TGTGCCAGCAGCTCCCCCCTAGCGGGGAGATACTACGAGCAGTACTTC.

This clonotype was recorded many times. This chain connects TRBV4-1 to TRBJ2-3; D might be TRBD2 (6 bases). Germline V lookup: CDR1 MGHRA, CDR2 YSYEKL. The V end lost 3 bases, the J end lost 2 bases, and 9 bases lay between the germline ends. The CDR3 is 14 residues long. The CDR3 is CASSQSSDTDTQYF. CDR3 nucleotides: TGCGCCAGCAGCCAGTCTAGCGACACAGATACGCAGTATTTT.

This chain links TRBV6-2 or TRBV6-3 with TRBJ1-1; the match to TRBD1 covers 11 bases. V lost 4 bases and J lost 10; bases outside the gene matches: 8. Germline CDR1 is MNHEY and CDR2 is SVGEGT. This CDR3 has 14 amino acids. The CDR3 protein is CASSSEGQGVAAFF. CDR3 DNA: TGTGCCAGCAGTTCGGAGGGACAGGGGGTTGCAGCTTTCTTT.